Described below is a single T cell receptor beta chain sequence and its context. The CDR3 contains 15 residues. Germline-derived CDR1 and CDR2 are SEHNR and FQNEAQ (reference sequence). J was trimmed by 6 bases and V by 3 bases; bases with no gene match: 6. This specimen comes from a study of blood T cell repertoires in COVID-19. On the study more broadly: The origin of the acute and convalescent COVID-19 samples was the United States, Italy and Spain. PBMCs, B-cell-depleted T cells, or T cells were the source of the cDNA or gDNA that made up the material.

Authors' processing steps: It was from reference gene primer amplification that nucleated cell counts were estimated. Clones were read by immunoSEQ multiplex PCR, and TCRdb kept only the in-frame ones, dropping some. D and trimming come from the DNA, and the V and J calls and clone size come from that table. Counted here are tens of thousands of clones, approximately 78% occurring once; the ten biggest clones make up 15% to 19%. The material sequenced was peripheral blood. This TCR was recovered from a man older than 75 with acute or convalescent COVID-19. The V gene is TRBV7-9, the J gene TRBJ2-2; 8 nucleotides agree with TRBD1. DNA of the CDR3: TGTGCCAGCAGCTTGCTGACAGGGGAGGCCGGGGAGCTGTTTTTT. Translating it yields CASSLLTGEAGELFF.